Each of the 14 T cell receptor beta chains below was sequenced from the same sample in a study of T cell changes during pregnancy in multiple sclerosis. Repertoires were generated with immunoSEQ multiplex PCR, while TCRdb's copy carries only in-frame clones and drops some. This sample carries over 60,000 clones, 96% of them seen once, and the ten largest clones take under 2.5%. Sequences were derived from CD8+ T cells from peripheral blood mononuclear cells, sampled after pregnancy. The receptors originated from a female donor with multiple sclerosis, enrolled in a pregnancy study.

This CDR3 reads CASRATGGLGPHEQYF. For the CDR3, the DNA is TGTGCCAGCAGGGCGACAGGAGGACTAGGACCCCACGAGCAGTACTTC. V gene TRBV28 combines with J gene TRBJ2-7, with D possibly TRBD2 on 7 matching bases. V was shortened by 6 bases and J by 5 bases, with 23 bases between the two germline ends. The CDR3 covers 16 residues. The germline CDR1 and CDR2 sequences are MDHEN and SYDVKM.

This clone was seen once. The rearrangement links TRBV28 to TRBJ2-7; D is undetermined. This CDR3 has 13 residues. Germline CDR1 MDHEN, CDR2 SYDVKM. V was shortened by 3 bases and J by 6 bases, with 12 bases between the two germline ends. CDR3 residues: CASSFVPTTEQYF. The CDR3 nucleotides read TGTGCCAGCAGTTTTGTCCCCACAACCGAGCAGTACTTC.

The chain combines TRBV13 with TRBJ1-2; D might be TRBD1 (6 bases). The CDR3 is made up of 13 amino acids. Germline values: CDR1 PRHDT, CDR2 FYEKMQ (reference sequence). Trimming stripped 0 bases from V and 4 bases from J, with 6 bases between. The CDR3 sequence is CASSLGGGYGYTF. In DNA form, the CDR3 reads TGTGCCAGCAGCTTAGGAGGGGGCTATGGCTACACCTTC. The complete variable domain, with remaining parts taken from reference TRBV13 and TRBJ1-2, reads AAGVIQSPRHLIKEKRETATLKCYPIPRHDTVYWYQQGPGQDPQFLISFYEKMQSDKGSIPDRFSAQQFSDYHSELNMSSLELGDSALYFCASSLGGGYGYTFGSGTRLTVV.

In the case of this clone: Other DNA sequences in this sample translate to the same CDR3. This sequence joins TRBV27 and TRBJ2-7, with D maybe TRBD2 (5 bases). Trimming removed 3 bases at V and 0 bases at J, with 9 bases between. The germline CDR1 and CDR2 sequences are MNHEY and SMNVEV (reference sequence). The CDR3 totals 14 residues. This CDR3 is CASSLGRGSYEQYF. The CDR3 DNA sequence: TGTGCCAGCAGTTTGGGTCGGGGCTCCTACGAGCAGTACTTC.

The V call is TRBV6-6, the J call TRBJ1-5; 8 bases are a match to TRBD1. The germline CDR1 and CDR2 sequences are MNHNY and SVGAGI (reference sequence). V was pared by 0 bases and J by 6 bases, with 7 bases of the junction left unmatched. The CDR3 spans 16 residues. The CDR3 loop is CASSYSDRGKTQPQHF. The DNA for the CDR3 is TGTGCCAGCAGTTACTCTGACAGGGGTAAGACTCAGCCCCAGCATTTT.

The V gene is TRBV7-9, the J gene TRBJ2-3, with D maybe TRBD2 (6 bases). The CDR3 is 15 residues long. Germline loops: CDR1 SEHNR, CDR2 FQNEAQ (reference sequence). Trimming took off 5 bases at V and 6 bases at J, with 18 bases between the two ends. The CDR3 DNA is TGTGCCAGCAGCCCCGGCCTAGCGAATAGGGATACGCAGTATTTT. Translation: CASSPGLANRDTQYF.

This clone came up many times. The chain employs TRBV28 and TRBJ2-7; the match to TRBD1 covers 9 bases. The CDR3 has 18 residues. The germline V gene has CDR1 MDHEN and CDR2 SYDVKM. J lost 1 base, V lost 3 bases, and 13 bases had no gene match. The CDR3 nucleotides read TGTGCCAGCAGTTTGTTGTTGAGTATGACAGGGGGGTCCTACGAGCAGTACTTC. Amino acids: CASSLLLSMTGGSYEQYF.

This chain links TRBV6-1 with TRBJ2-7, with 8 bases aligning to TRBD2. J was trimmed by 1 base and V by 8 bases; bases with no gene match: 10. Germline V gene sequence: CDR1 MNHNS, CDR2 SASEGT. This CDR3 has 15 residues. The CDR3 loop reads CASSTEASGSYEQYF. In nucleotides, the CDR3 is TGTGCCAGCTCCACCGAGGCTAGCGGGTCCTACGAGCAGTACTTC.

V and J are TRBV27 and TRBJ2-2; 7 positions match TRBD2. Germline V lookup: CDR1 MNHEY, CDR2 SMNVEV (reference sequence). CDR3 length: 19 amino acids. After removal of 0 bases from V and 3 bases from J, the junction contained 13 bases not matched to a gene. The CDR3 DNA is TGTGCCAGCAGTTTATCGGGGGGGGAGTTCCCTCCATACACCGGGGAGCTGTTTTTT. It specifies CASSLSGGEFPPYTGELFF.

The chain links TRBV19 to TRBJ2-7; no firm D call. CDR1 LNHDA and CDR2 SQIVND come from the germline V gene (reference sequence). V lost 3 bases and J lost 3, with 9 bases in between. The CDR3 runs to 13 residues. The CDR3 nucleotides are TGTGCCAGTAGTATCGGAGCCAACTACGAGCAGTACTTC. It specifies CASSIGANYEQYF.

The rearrangement joins TRBV27 to TRBJ2-3; the D is unclear. The CDR3 spans 14 residues. The V and J ends lost 2 bases and 5 bases respectively, with 11 bases between them. Germline V gives CDR1 MNHEY, CDR2 SMNVEV (reference sequence). CDR3 in amino acids: CASSLTRMRDTQYF. CDR3 bases: TGTGCCAGCAGTTTAACGCGGATGAGAGATACGCAGTATTTT.

This sequence joins TRBV5-1 and TRBJ1-2, with D perhaps matching TRBD1 (5 bases). The germline CDR1 and CDR2 sequences are SGHRS and YFSETQ. The CDR3 consists of 14 residues. V dropped 3 bases and J dropped 2 bases, with 11 bases sitting between them. CDR3 region: CASSSESGNYGYTF. In DNA, the CDR3 is TGCGCCAGCAGCTCCGAGTCAGGGAACTATGGCTACACCTTC.

The chain employs TRBV19 and TRBJ1-5; D is unresolved. V was clipped by 7 bases and J by 2 bases, with 6 bases between them. Germline CDR1 LNHDA, CDR2 SQIVND (reference sequence). The CDR3 covers 12 residues. In DNA form, the CDR3 reads TGTGCCAGTAAATCGGGCAATCAGCCCCAGCATTTT. Its translation: CASKSGNQPQHF.

Only one count was recorded for this clone. This chain connects TRBV30 to TRBJ1-4, with D possibly being TRBD1 (5 bases). Trimming left V 6 bases short and J 7 bases short, with 18 bases between. In germline, CDR1 is GTSNPN, CDR2 SVGIG (reference sequence). The CDR3 totals 14 residues. The CDR3, as DNA: TGTGCCTGCCAAGCGATGCCCGGGGGTGAAAAACTGTTTTTT. This encodes CACQAMPGGEKLFF.